This T cell receptor (beta chain) is from a study of blood T cell repertoires in COVID-19. The CDR3 contains 15 residues. V was cut by 6 bases and J by 1 base, with 14 bases left in between. From germline, CDR1 is SGHAT and CDR2 FQNNGV. Individuals drawn from under 30 US areas were about 18 to 89 years old. Cohorts were based on clinical histories the participants reported. Some clones are missing from TCRdb's copy, which holds only in-frame ones; the method was immunoSEQ multiplex PCR. Of roughly 200,000 clones in the sample, about 83% were seen once. The source material was PBMCs or T cells enriched from blood (not recorded which). The receptor was isolated from a man in his forties with acute COVID-19. The V call is TRBV11-2, the J call TRBJ2-3; D may be TRBD2 (6 bases). The CDR3 protein is CASSRIAARTDTQYF. In DNA, the CDR3 is TGTGCCAGCAGTCGAATAGCGGCCCGCACAGATACGCAGTATTTT.